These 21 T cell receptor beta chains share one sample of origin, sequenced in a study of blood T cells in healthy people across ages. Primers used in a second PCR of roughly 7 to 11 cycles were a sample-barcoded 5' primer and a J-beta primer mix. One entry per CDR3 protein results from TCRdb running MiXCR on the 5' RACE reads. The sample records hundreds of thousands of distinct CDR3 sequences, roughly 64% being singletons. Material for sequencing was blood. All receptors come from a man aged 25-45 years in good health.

The CDR3 protein is CASSARQGSGEQFF. The CDR3 coding sequence is TGTGCCAGCAGTGCCCGACAGGGTTCCGGTGAGCAGTTCTTC. V usage is TRBV6-1 and J usage is TRBJ2-1; 7 bases map to TRBD1. V shed 4 bases and J 9 bases; nucleotides not matched to a gene: 9. The CDR3 is 14 amino acids. Per the germline V gene, CDR1 is MNHNS and CDR2 is SASEGT.

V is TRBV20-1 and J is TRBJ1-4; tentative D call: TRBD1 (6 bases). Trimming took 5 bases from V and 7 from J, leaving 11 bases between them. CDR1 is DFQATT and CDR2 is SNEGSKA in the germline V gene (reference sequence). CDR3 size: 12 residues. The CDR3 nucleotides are TGCAGTGCTTTGACAGGATCTGAAAAACTGTTTTTT. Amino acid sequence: CSALTGSEKLFF.

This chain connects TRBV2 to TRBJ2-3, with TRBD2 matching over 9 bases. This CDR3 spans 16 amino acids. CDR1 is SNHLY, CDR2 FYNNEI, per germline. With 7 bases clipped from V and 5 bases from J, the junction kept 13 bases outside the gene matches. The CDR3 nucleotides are TGTGCCAGCAACCGGCCAGTAGCGGGAGAGAAAGATACGCAGTATTTT. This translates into CASNRPVAGEKDTQYF.

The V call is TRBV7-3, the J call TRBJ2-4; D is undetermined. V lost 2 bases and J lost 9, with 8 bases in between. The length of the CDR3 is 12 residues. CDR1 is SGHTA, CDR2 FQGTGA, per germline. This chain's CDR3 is CASSLPGGIQYF. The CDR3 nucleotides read TGTGCCAGCAGCTTACCTGGTGGCATTCAGTACTTC.

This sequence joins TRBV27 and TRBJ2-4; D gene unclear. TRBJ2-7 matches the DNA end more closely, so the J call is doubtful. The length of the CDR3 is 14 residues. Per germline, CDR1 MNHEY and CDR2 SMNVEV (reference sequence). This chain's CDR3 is CASKAWDDSYEQYF. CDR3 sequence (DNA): TGTGCCAGCAAAGCATGGGATGATTCCTACGAGCAGTACTTC.

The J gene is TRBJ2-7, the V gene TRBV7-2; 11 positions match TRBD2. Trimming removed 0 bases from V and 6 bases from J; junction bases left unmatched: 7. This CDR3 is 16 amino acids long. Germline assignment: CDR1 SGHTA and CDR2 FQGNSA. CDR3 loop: CASSLALAGVVVEQYF. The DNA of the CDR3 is TGTGCCAGCAGCTTAGCACTAGCGGGGGTTGTGGTCGAGCAGTACTTC.

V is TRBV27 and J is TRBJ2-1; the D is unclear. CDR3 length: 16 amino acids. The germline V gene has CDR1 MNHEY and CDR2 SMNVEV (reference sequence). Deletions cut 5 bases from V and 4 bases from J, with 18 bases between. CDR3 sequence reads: CASSPQGQRLYNEQFF. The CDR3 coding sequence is TGTGCCAGCAGTCCCCAAGGGCAGCGCCTATACAATGAGCAGTTCTTC.

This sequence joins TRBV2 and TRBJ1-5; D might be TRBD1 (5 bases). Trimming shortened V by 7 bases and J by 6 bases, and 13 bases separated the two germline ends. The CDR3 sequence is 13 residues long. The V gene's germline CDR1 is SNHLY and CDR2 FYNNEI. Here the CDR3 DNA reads TGTGCCAGCAAATCACAGGCGGGTCAGCCCCAGCATTTT. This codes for CASKSQAGQPQHF.

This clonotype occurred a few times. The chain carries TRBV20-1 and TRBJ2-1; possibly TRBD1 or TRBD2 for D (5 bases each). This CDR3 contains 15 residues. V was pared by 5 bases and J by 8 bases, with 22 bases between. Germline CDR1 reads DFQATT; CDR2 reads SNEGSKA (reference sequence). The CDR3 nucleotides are TGCAGTGCTGAGGGGTTGGGGGACGTTATTGATGAGCAGTTCTTC. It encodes CSAEGLGDVIDEQFF.

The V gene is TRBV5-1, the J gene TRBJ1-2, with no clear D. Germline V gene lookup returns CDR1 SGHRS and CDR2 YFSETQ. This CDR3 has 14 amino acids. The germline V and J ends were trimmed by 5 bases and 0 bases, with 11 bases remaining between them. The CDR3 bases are TGCGCCAGCAGGGATGGAAGTTCTAACTATGGCTACACCTTC. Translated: CASRDGSSNYGYTF. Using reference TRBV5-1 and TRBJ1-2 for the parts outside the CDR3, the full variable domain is KAGVTQTPRYLIKTRGQQVTLSCSPISGHRSVSWYQQTPGQGLQFLFEYFSETQRNKGNFPGRFSGRQFSNSRSEMNVSTLELGDSALYLCASRDGSSNYGYTFGSGTRLTVV.

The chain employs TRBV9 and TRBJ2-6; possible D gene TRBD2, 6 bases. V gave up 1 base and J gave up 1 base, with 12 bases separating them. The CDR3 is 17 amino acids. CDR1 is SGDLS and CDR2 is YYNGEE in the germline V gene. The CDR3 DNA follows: TGTGCCAGCAGCGTATTAGCAGGGAGGTCTGGGGCCAACGTCCTGACTTTC. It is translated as CASSVLAGRSGANVLTF.

The CDR3 is CASSQGLLAGRDEQFF. DNA for the CDR3: TGTGCCAGCAGTCAGGGACTCCTCGCCGGCCGGGATGAGCAGTTCTTC. The chain links TRBV6-2 or TRBV6-3 to TRBJ2-1; D may be TRBD2 (6 bases). CDR1 and CDR2 (germline): MNHEY, SVGEGT. Trimming removed 5 bases at V and 8 bases at J, with 22 bases between. The CDR3 has 16 residues.

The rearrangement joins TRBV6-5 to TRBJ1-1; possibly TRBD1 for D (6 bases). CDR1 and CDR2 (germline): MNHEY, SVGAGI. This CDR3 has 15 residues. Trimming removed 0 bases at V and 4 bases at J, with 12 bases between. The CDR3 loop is CASSYSNRGGTEAFF. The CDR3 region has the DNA TGTGCCAGCAGTTACTCGAATCGAGGGGGCACTGAAGCTTTCTTT.

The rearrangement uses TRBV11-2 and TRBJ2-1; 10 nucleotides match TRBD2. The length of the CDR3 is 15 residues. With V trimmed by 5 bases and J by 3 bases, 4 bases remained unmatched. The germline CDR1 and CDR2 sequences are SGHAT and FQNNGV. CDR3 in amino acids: CASSTGTSVYNEQFF. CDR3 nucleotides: TGTGCCAGCAGCACTGGGACTAGCGTCTACAATGAGCAGTTCTTC.

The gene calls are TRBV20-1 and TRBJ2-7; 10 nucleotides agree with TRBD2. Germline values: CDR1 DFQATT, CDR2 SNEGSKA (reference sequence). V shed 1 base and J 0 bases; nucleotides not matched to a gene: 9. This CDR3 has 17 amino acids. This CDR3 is CSARGGSGGLSSYEQYF. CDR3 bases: TGCAGTGCTAGAGGAGGTAGCGGGGGGTTGAGCTCCTACGAGCAGTACTTC.

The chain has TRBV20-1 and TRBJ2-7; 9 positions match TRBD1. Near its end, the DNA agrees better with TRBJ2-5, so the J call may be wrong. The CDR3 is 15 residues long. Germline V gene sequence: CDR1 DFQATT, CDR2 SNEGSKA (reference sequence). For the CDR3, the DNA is TGCAGTGCTGTGCCAGGGACAGGGATTCTAGAGACCCAGTACTTC. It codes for CSAVPGTGILETQYF.

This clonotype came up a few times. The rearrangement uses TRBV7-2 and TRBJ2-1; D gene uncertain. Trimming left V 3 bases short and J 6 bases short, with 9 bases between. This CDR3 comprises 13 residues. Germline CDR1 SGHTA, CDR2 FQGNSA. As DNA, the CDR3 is TGTGCCAGCAGCTTGGACCCTAGCAATGAGCAGTTCTTC. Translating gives CASSLDPSNEQFF.

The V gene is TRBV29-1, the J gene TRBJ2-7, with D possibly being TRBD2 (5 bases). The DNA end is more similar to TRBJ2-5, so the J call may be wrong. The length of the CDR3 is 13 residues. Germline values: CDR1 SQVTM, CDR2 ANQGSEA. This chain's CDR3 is CSVIPSGIETQYF. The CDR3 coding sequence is TGCAGCGTCATACCGTCGGGGATCGAGACCCAGTACTTC.

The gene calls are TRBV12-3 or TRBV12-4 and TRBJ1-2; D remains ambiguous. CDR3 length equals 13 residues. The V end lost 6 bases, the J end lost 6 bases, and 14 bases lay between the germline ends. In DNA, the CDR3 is TGTGCCAGCAGCCCCGACGGTCGAGATGGCTACACCTTC. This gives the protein CASSPDGRDGYTF.

In DNA form, the CDR3 reads TGCAGCGTTGTCAATGTTGGTCCCTACGATGAGCAGTACTTC. Protein sequence: CSVVNVGPYDEQYF. This chain links TRBV29-1 with TRBJ2-1; no firm D call. The DNA end is a closer match to TRBJ2-7, so the J assignment may be wrong. CDR1 is SQVTM, CDR2 ANQGSEA, per germline. CDR3 size: 14 residues.

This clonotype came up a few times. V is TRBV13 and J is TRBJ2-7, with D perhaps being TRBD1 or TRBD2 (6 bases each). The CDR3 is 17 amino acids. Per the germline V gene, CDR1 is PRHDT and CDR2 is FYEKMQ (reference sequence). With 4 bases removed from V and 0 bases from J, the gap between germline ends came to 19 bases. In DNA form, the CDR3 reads TGTGCCAGCAGCTCCCAGGGGAGACGGGAGAACTCCTACGAGCAGTACTTC. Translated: CASSSQGRRENSYEQYF.